Sequencing of this T cell receptor (beta chain) was carried out in a study of cytomegalovirus exposure and HLA in healthy donors. Study-level points and caveats: Later, an analysis found that common viral pathogens appeared to be linked with several of the most significant clusters. Exclusion applied to some V segments, including TRBV6-2 and TRBV6-3, as they were indistinguishable.

When sampled, the donors appeared nominally healthy, though they likely had unrecorded immune exposures. With 60 Vbeta and 13 Jbeta primers, the PCR was carried out. In the source study's methods: About 9.9 million of the 80 million or so unique TCR beta chains counted in a later analysis were shared. This table comes from immunoSEQ multiplex PCR, and its TCRdb copy is limited to in-frame clones, with some not included. Clone size and V and J calls were adopted from that table, with D and trimming inferred from the DNA. The sample contains approximately 300,000 clones, 80% of which appear only once. This CDR3 spans 14 amino acids. The germline V gene has CDR1 GTSNPN and CDR2 SVGIG (reference sequence). J was trimmed by 3 bases and V by 4 bases; bases with no gene match: 8. Regarding this clone: The target antigen is unknown.

This TCR came from a girl between 2 and 10 years old in good health and CMV-seronegative. This rearrangement joins TRBV30 to TRBJ2-7; TRBD1 agrees at 8 bases. Material: PBMCs. CDR3: CAWIPRTGNYEQYF. The CDR3 DNA is TGTGCCTGGATTCCCCGGACAGGGAACTACGAGCAGTACTTC.